What follows are 32 T cell receptor beta chains derived from one specimen sequenced in a study of cytomegalovirus exposure and HLA in healthy donors. Both 60 Vbeta primers and 13 Jbeta primers went into the PCR. Sequencing used immunoSEQ multiplex PCR; TCRdb keeps in-frame clones, though not all of them. Of over 150,000 clones in the sample, 78% were seen once. Sequenced material: PBMCs. These receptors came from a woman aged 45-60 years in good health and CMV-seropositive.

V is TRBV7-8 and J is TRBJ1-3; TRBD1 matches 8 bases. The CDR3 covers 17 residues. The V segment lost 9 bases and the J segment 2 bases; nucleotides outside the gene matches: 15. Germline V CDR1 and CDR2: SGHVS, FQNEAQ. CDR3 sequence reads: CASFEPGGGTAGNTIYF. CDR3 nucleotide sequence: TGTGCCAGTTTCGAACCAGGGGGCGGAACGGCTGGAAACACCATATATTTT. Together with reference TRBV7-8 and TRBJ1-3, the CDR3 gives the full variable domain: GAGVSQSPRYKVAKRGQDVALRCDPISGHVSLFWYQQALGQGPEFLTYFQNEAQLDKSGLPSDRFFAERPEGSVSTLKIQRTQQEDSAVYLCASFEPGGGTAGNTIYFGEGSWLTVV.

The V and J genes are TRBV27 and TRBJ2-1; 9 bases match TRBD2. The CDR3 runs 16 residues. The V gene end was trimmed by 1 base and the J gene end by 5 bases; junction bases not matched to a gene: 6. Per the germline V gene, CDR1 is MNHEY and CDR2 is SMNVEV (reference sequence). CDR3 nucleotide sequence: TGTGCCAGCAGTTTATATGTCTCTAGCGGGAACAATGAGCAGTTCTTC. Amino acid sequence: CASSLYVSSGNNEQFF.

This clone appeared a few times. This rearrangement joins TRBV30 to TRBJ2-7; possible D gene TRBD2, 7 bases. Per the germline V gene, CDR1 is GTSNPN and CDR2 is SVGIG (reference sequence). The CDR3 has 13 residues. V lost 4 bases and J 9 bases, leaving 19 bases between the germline ends. In DNA, the CDR3 is TGTGCCTGGATTAGGGGGGGGGAGGGCGGGCAGTACTTC. Translating gives CAWIRGGEGGQYF.

The chain recombines TRBV7-9 with TRBJ2-7, with 7 nucleotides matching TRBD1. With 4 bases clipped from V and 6 bases from J, the junction kept 3 bases outside the gene matches. The CDR3 loop spans 12 amino acids. CDR1 is SEHNR, CDR2 FQNEAQ, per germline (reference sequence). CDR3 DNA sequence: TGTGCCAGCAGCTCGAGGGGGCGCGAGCAGTACTTC. Protein sequence: CASSSRGREQYF.

The chain joins TRBV19 to TRBJ2-2; 8 positions agree with TRBD1. The CDR3 runs to 15 residues. The V gene end was trimmed by 10 bases and the J gene end by 1 base; junction bases not matched to a gene: 8. The germline V gene encodes CDR1 LNHDA and CDR2 SQIVND (reference sequence). CDR3 sequence: CATSPGTGNTGELFF. CDR3 sequence (DNA): TGTGCCACCTCCCCCGGGACAGGGAACACCGGGGAGCTGTTTTTT.

This chain uses TRBV30 with TRBJ2-7, with 10 positions matching TRBD1. This CDR3 is built from 14 residues. With V trimmed by 8 bases and J by 4 bases, 11 bases remained unmatched. Germline V gene lookup returns CDR1 GTSNPN and CDR2 SVGIG (reference sequence). The CDR3 protein is CASYRDRGTYEQYF. DNA for the CDR3: TGTGCCAGCTACCGGGACAGGGGAACTTACGAGCAGTACTTC.

On this clone: One end of the junction does not line up with germline, which may come from a read error. The V gene is TRBV7-9, the J gene TRBJ2-5; D is unresolved. The length of the CDR3 is 15 residues. Germline V gene sequence: CDR1 SEHNR, CDR2 FQNEAQ (reference sequence). CDR3 sequence (DNA): TGTTCCAGCAGCTTATTTTTACAGTTTCAAGAGACCCAGTACTTC. Translation: CSSSLFLQFQETQYF.

CDR3 loop: CASSVAPGNEQFF. For the CDR3, the DNA is TGTGCCAGCAGCGTAGCTCCAGGTAATGAGCAGTTCTTC. This chain connects TRBV9 to TRBJ2-1; D is uncertain. V lost 0 bases, J lost 7 bases, and 8 bases lay in between. Germline CDR1 and CDR2: SGDLS and YYNGEE. The CDR3 loop spans 13 amino acids.

The V and J genes are TRBV30 and TRBJ2-1, with 10 bases that match TRBD2. Germline trimming cut 4 bases from V and 1 base from J; bases unmatched to any gene: 7. Germline V lookup: CDR1 GTSNPN, CDR2 SVGIG (reference sequence). The CDR3 sequence is 16 residues long. In nucleotides, the CDR3 is TGTGCCTGGACGCATAGGACTAGCGGATCCTACAATGAGCAGTTCTTC. Its translation is CAWTHRTSGSYNEQFF.

This rearrangement joins TRBV10-3 to TRBJ1-2; 7 bases are a match to TRBD1. Germline CDR1 ENHRY, CDR2 SYGVKD. This CDR3 is 15 amino acids long. The V gene end was trimmed by 4 bases and the J gene end by 2 bases; junction bases not matched to a gene: 7. In DNA form, the CDR3 reads TGTGCCATCAGTGGGCCTCAAGGGGGCAACTATGGCTACACCTTC. Translating gives CAISGPQGGNYGYTF.

The chain recombines TRBV2 with TRBJ2-7; D is unclear. CDR1 SNHLY and CDR2 FYNNEI come from the germline V gene. The V end was cut by 5 bases, the J end by 0 bases, with 11 bases between. The CDR3 consists of 14 residues. CDR3 coding DNA: TGTGCCAGCAGTTTATCGTTAGTCTCCTACGAGCAGTACTTC. As protein: CASSLSLVSYEQYF. The whole variable domain, remainder taken from reference TRBV2 and TRBJ2-7, is EPEVTQTPSHQVTQMGQEVILRCVPISNHLYFYWYRQILGQKVEFLVSFYNNEISEKSEIFDDQFSVERPDGSNFTLKIRSTKLEDSAMYFCASSLSLVSYEQYFGPGTRLTVT.

The chain recombines TRBV18 with TRBJ2-5; 10 bases agree with TRBD1. The V segment lost 5 bases and the J segment 3 bases; nucleotides outside the gene matches: 3. Germline V lookup: CDR1 KGHSH, CDR2 LQKENI. This CDR3 spans 14 amino acids. CDR3 amino acids: CASSVGTGEETQYF. The CDR3 DNA reads as TGTGCCAGCTCAGTCGGGACAGGGGAAGAGACCCAGTACTTC. Combining the CDR3 with reference TRBV18 and TRBJ2-5 gives the whole variable domain NAGVMQNPRHLVRRRGQEARLRCSPMKGHSHVYWYRQLPEEGLKFMVYLQKENIIDESGMPKERFSAEFPKEGPSILRIQQVVRGDSAAYFCASSVGTGEETQYFGPGTRLLVL.

Concerning this clone: A junction end diverges from the germline sequence, so it may reflect a read error. The chain is built from TRBV28 and TRBJ2-6, with a possible D match to TRBD1 (5 bases). This CDR3 comprises 15 residues. CDR1 and CDR2 (germline): MDHEN, SYDVKM. For the CDR3, the DNA is TGTGCCAGCAGTTTAAGCGTCTCTGGGGCCAACGGCCTGACTTTC. It is translated as CASSLSVSGANGLTF.

In this sample, this clone turned up a few times. As DNA, the CDR3 is TGCAGCGTTAGTGCAGGGGCTGACTATGGCTACACCTTC. This sequence encodes CSVSAGADYGYTF. The V call is TRBV29-1, the J call TRBJ1-2; D is possibly TRBD1 (6 bases). Trimming took off 5 bases at V and 3 bases at J, with 13 bases between the two ends. Germline assignment: CDR1 SQVTM and CDR2 ANQGSEA. This CDR3 is built from 13 residues.

The chain links TRBV6-5 to TRBJ1-1; the D gene is possibly TRBD1 (6 bases). CDR1 and CDR2 from the germline V gene are MNHEY and SVGAGI. The V gene lost 2 bases and the J gene lost 3 bases, with 16 bases spanning the gap. CDR3 size: 16 residues. CDR3 amino acids: CASSYTADHRDTEAFF. The DNA of the CDR3 is TGTGCCAGCAGTTACACCGCGGACCACAGGGACACTGAAGCTTTCTTT.

Notes on this clone: A read error may account for a junction end that differs from germline. The chain recombines TRBV7-7 with TRBJ2-1, with D possibly TRBD2 on 5 matching bases. The germline V gene encodes CDR1 SSHAT and CDR2 FNYEAQ (reference sequence). The CDR3 is made up of 14 amino acids. The CDR3 DNA reads as TGTGCTAGCAGCTTAAACGGGATCTACAATGAGCAGTTCTTC. This encodes CASSLNGIYNEQFF. Supplemented by reference TRBV7-7 and TRBJ2-1, the full variable domain reads GAGVSQSPRYKVTKRGQDVTLRCDPISSHATLYWYQQALGQGPEFLTYFNYEAQPDKSGLPSDRFSAERPEGSISTLTIQRTEQRDSAMYRCASSLNGIYNEQFFGPGTRLTVL.

The chain employs TRBV27 and TRBJ1-1; possibly TRBD1 for D (5 bases). Germline V gene data show CDR1 as MNHEY and CDR2 as SMNVEV (reference sequence). The V end was cut by 5 bases, the J end by 7 bases, with 14 bases between. The CDR3 spans 13 residues. CDR3 amino acids: CASSPHGGGEAFF. CDR3 DNA: TGTGCCAGCAGTCCACACGGGGGGGGTGAAGCTTTCTTT.

This chain uses TRBV9 with TRBJ2-7; tentative D call: TRBD1 (6 bases). Trimming removed 0 bases at V and 2 bases at J, with 12 bases between. There are 15 residues in the CDR3. Germline V CDR1 and CDR2: SGDLS, YYNGEE. The chain's CDR3 is CASSVGVGAPYEQYF. The DNA of the CDR3 is TGTGCCAGCAGCGTAGGGGTGGGGGCCCCCTACGAGCAGTACTTC.

As regards this clone: The junction departs from the called germline gene at one end, perhaps through a read error. This chain connects TRBV29-1 to TRBJ1-2; D is possibly TRBD1 (6 bases). This CDR3 comprises 13 residues. Germline V CDR1 and CDR2: SQVTM, ANQGSEA. CDR3 residues: CSVEEGAWSGYAF. DNA for the CDR3: TGCAGCGTTGAAGAGGGGGCATGGAGCGGCTACGCCTTC.

This sequence joins TRBV6-6 and TRBJ2-3; 10 bases agree with TRBD2. Losses at the gene ends were 8 bases for V and 4 bases for J; bases not matched to a gene: 6. The CDR3 is 14 residues long. Germline CDR1 is MNHNY and CDR2 is SVGAGI (reference sequence). The CDR3 protein is CASQRTSGSDTQYF. The CDR3 DNA reads TGTGCCAGCCAGAGGACTAGCGGTTCAGATACGCAGTATTTT.

The chain has TRBV19 and TRBJ1-2, with unresolved D. V was trimmed by 7 bases and J by 4 bases, leaving 22 bases between them. The length of the CDR3 is 16 residues. Germline CDR1 and CDR2: LNHDA and SQIVND (reference sequence). This CDR3 is CASNPGSEVPTYGYTF. CDR3 nucleotides: TGTGCCAGTAATCCCGGAAGTGAGGTCCCAACCTATGGCTACACCTTC.

This clone has only a few counts. V gene TRBV11-3 combines with J gene TRBJ2-7, with TRBD2 as a possible D gene (6 bases). Trimming took off 3 bases at V and 7 bases at J, with 10 bases between the two ends. Germline V gives CDR1 SGHNT, CDR2 YENEEA. CDR3 length equals 12 residues. In DNA, the CDR3 is TGTGCCAGCAGCTTTAGCGGCCTGGAGCAGTACTTC. Amino acids: CASSFSGLEQYF. The full variable domain, with the rest looked up from reference TRBV11-3 and TRBJ2-7, is EAGVVQSPRYKIIEKKQPVAFWCNPISGHNTLYWYLQNLGQGPELLIRYENEEAVDDSQLPKDRFSAERLKGVDSTLKIQPAELGDSAVYLCASSFSGLEQYFGPGTRLTVT.

This sequence joins TRBV7-9 and TRBJ1-1; possibly TRBD1 for D (6 bases). Germline V gene sequence: CDR1 SEHNR, CDR2 FQNEAQ (reference sequence). Trimming shortened V by 1 base and J by 3 bases, and 9 bases separated the two germline ends. This CDR3 is 14 amino acids long. The CDR3 DNA is TGTGCCAGCAGCTTAGTGGGGGCCGACACTGAAGCTTTCTTT. Its translation: CASSLVGADTEAFF.

The rearrangement uses TRBV29-1 and TRBJ2-7, with D tentatively TRBD2 (6 bases). Trimming shortened V by 7 bases and J by 4 bases, and 20 bases separated the two germline ends. The CDR3 has 14 residues. Germline lookup yields CDR1 SQVTM and CDR2 ANQGSEA. CDR3 sequence (DNA): TGCAGCGCATGGGGGACCGGGCGGGATTACGAGCAGTACTTC. Protein sequence: CSAWGTGRDYEQYF.

J is TRBJ1-5 and V is TRBV5-6; unclear D gene. The CDR3 is 15 amino acids. V lost 1 base to trimming and J lost 0 bases, with 8 bases between them. The germline gives CDR1 SGHDT, CDR2 YYEEEE. The CDR3 protein is CASSLHSYSNQPQHF. The CDR3 DNA reads as TGTGCCAGCAGCTTGCACAGTTATAGCAATCAGCCCCAGCATTTT.

V usage is TRBV20-1 and J usage is TRBJ1-2, with no clear D. V lost 7 bases to trimming and J lost 3 bases, with 9 bases between them. CDR3 length: 11 amino acids. Germline assignment: CDR1 DFQATT and CDR2 SNEGSKA (reference sequence). CDR3 bases: TGCAGTGTGGTTCGGGACTATGGCTACACCTTC. It is translated as CSVVRDYGYTF.

The CDR3 nucleotides are TGTGCCTGGAGTGGAGGGACAGGGCGTAATGAGCAGTTCTTC. Amino acid sequence: CAWSGGTGRNEQFF. V is TRBV30 and J is TRBJ2-1; 9 nucleotides match TRBD1. There are 14 residues in the CDR3. Germline V gene sequence: CDR1 GTSNPN, CDR2 SVGIG (reference sequence). The junction had 5 bases not matched to a gene; V was cut back by 1 base and J by 7 bases.

V is TRBV7-9 and J is TRBJ1-2; 8 bases agree with TRBD1. There are 14 residues in the CDR3. Germline V CDR1 and CDR2: SEHNR, FQNEAQ (reference sequence). Germline trimming cut 5 bases from V and 6 bases from J; bases unmatched to any gene: 8. The CDR3 protein is CASSPDREENGYTF. CDR3 coding DNA: TGTGCCAGCAGCCCGGACAGGGAGGAAAATGGCTACACCTTC.

The chain joins TRBV7-2 to TRBJ2-7; 8 nucleotides align to TRBD2. The V gene end was trimmed by 5 bases and the J gene end by 5 bases; junction bases not matched to a gene: 8. The CDR3 spans 14 residues. Germline CDR1 reads SGHTA; CDR2 reads FQGNSA. The CDR3 protein is CASSPNAGGHEQYF. The CDR3 DNA sequence: TGTGCCAGCAGCCCCAACGCGGGGGGACACGAGCAGTACTTC.

The V call is TRBV10-3, the J call TRBJ1-3, with D possibly TRBD1 on 6 matching bases. With 8 bases removed from V and 2 bases from J, the gap between germline ends came to 10 bases. This CDR3 contains 13 residues. Germline CDR1 reads ENHRY; CDR2 reads SYGVKD. CDR3 residues: CAIWAGAGNTIYF. The CDR3, as DNA: TGTGCCATCTGGGCAGGGGCTGGAAACACCATATATTTT.

Worth noting for this clone: Other DNA sequences in this sample translate to the same CDR3. The genes are TRBV5-1 and TRBJ2-7, with no clear D. The V and J ends lost 0 bases and 2 bases respectively, with 6 bases between them. Germline-derived CDR1 and CDR2 are SGHRS and YFSETQ. The CDR3 has 13 residues. CDR3 in amino acids: CASSLGGPYEQYF. CDR3 nucleotides: TGCGCCAGCAGCTTGGGCGGTCCCTACGAGCAGTACTTC.

The chain recombines TRBV15 with TRBJ2-7, with 12 bases aligning to TRBD1. Germline CDR1 reads LNHNV; CDR2 reads YYDKDF (reference sequence). This CDR3 has 16 residues. Germline trimming cut 3 bases from V and 4 bases from J; bases unmatched to any gene: 7. CDR3 DNA: TGTGCCACCAGCAGGGGACAGGGGGCTTCTTTGTACGAGCAGTACTTC. This codes for CATSRGQGASLYEQYF.